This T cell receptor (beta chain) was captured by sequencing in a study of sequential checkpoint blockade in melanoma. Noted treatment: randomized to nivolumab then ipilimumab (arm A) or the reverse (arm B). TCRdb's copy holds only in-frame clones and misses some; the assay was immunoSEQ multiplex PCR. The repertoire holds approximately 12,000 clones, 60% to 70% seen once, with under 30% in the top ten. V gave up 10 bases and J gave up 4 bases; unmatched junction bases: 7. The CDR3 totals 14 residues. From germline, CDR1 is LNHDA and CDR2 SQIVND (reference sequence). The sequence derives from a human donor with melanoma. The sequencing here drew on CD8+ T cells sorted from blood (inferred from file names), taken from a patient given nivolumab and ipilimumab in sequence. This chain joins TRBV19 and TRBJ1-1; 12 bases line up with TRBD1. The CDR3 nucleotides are TGTGCCACCAGACCGGGACAGGGGGCCACTGAAGCTTTCTTT. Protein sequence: CATRPGQGATEAFF.